The T cell receptor (beta chain) under discussion was sequenced for a study of blood T cell repertoires in COVID-19. Study details: Researchers got acute and convalescent COVID-19 samples from the United States, Italy and Spain.

In germline, CDR1 is LNHDA, CDR2 SQIVND (reference sequence). The junction had 8 bases not matched to a gene; V was cut back by 4 bases and J by 0 bases. The CDR3 totals 16 residues. In the authors' workflow: Quantification of nucleated cells was approximated via reference gene primer amplification. Some clones are missing from TCRdb's copy, which holds only in-frame ones; the method was immunoSEQ multiplex PCR. The V and J calls and clone size are taken from that table; D and trimming were inferred from the DNA. There are almost 95,000 clones in the sample; around 88% occur only once, and about 18% lies in the top ten. Patients at the Seattle site were enrolled during active infection and followed longitudinally.

The specimen sequenced was peripheral blood. This chain connects TRBV19 to TRBJ2-7, with TRBD2 identical over 8 bases. The clonotype originates from a woman in her sixties or seventies with COVID-19, enrolled during active disease. This CDR3 reads CASSTPTSGSSYEQYF. In DNA form, the CDR3 reads TGTGCCAGTAGTACCCCTACTAGCGGAAGCTCCTACGAGCAGTACTTC.